This T cell receptor (beta chain) was recorded in a study of blood T cell repertoires in COVID-19. Study as a whole: Spain, Italy and the United States supplied samples that represented acute and convalescent COVID-19.

The CDR3 spans 12 residues. Germline lookup yields CDR1 LGHDT and CDR2 YNNKEL (reference sequence). The ends were cut back, 0 bases at V and 16 bases at J, with 13 bases in the middle. As processed by the authors: Amplification of reference gene primers provided the estimated nucleated cell counts. Some clones are missing from TCRdb's copy, which holds only in-frame ones; the method was immunoSEQ multiplex PCR. That table supplies the V and J calls and clone size; D and trimming were determined from the DNA. The table records 85,000 to 100,000 clones, 88% of them present only once. This TCR derives from a man aged 50 to 60 with COVID-19, enrolled during active disease. The chain couples TRBV3-1 (or the pseudogene TRBV3-2) to TRBJ2-1; maybe TRBD1 (6 bases). What was sequenced was peripheral blood. CDR3: CASSQEVGACFF. In DNA form, the CDR3 reads TGTGCCAGCAGCCAAGAGGTGGGGGCGTGCTTCTTC.